The next 31 T cell receptor beta chains were all read from a single sample in a study of blood T cell repertoires in COVID-19. Sequencing used immunoSEQ multiplex PCR; TCRdb keeps in-frame clones, though not all of them. In the table there are 210,000 or so clones, 84% of which are singletons. The specimen sequenced was peripheral blood. The receptors shown here come from a woman in her 70s with active or convalescent COVID-19.

J is TRBJ2-1 and V is TRBV9; maybe TRBD2 (6 bases). The germline CDR1 and CDR2 sequences are SGDLS and YYNGEE. V lost 0 bases, J lost 6 bases, and 19 bases lay in between. The CDR3 runs to 17 residues. As DNA, the CDR3 is TGTGCCAGCAGCGTAGGGGGCGGGACGGCTGGGGCCAATGAGCAGTTCTTC. Protein: CASSVGGGTAGANEQFF.

The CDR3 reads CASSPTGTYYEQYF. CDR3 coding DNA: TGTGCCAGCAGCCCAACCGGGACATACTACGAGCAGTACTTC. The chain carries TRBV3-1 (or the pseudogene TRBV3-2) and TRBJ2-7, with a possible D match to TRBD1 (6 bases). CDR3 length equals 14 residues. The V and J ends lost 4 bases and 3 bases respectively, with 13 bases between them. Germline CDR1 and CDR2: LGHDT and YNNKEL (reference sequence).

This chain connects TRBV19 to TRBJ1-4; D is perhaps TRBD1 (6 bases). The ends were cut back, 4 bases at V and 4 bases at J, with 19 bases in the middle. Germline values: CDR1 LNHDA, CDR2 SQIVND (reference sequence). The CDR3 contains 17 residues. CDR3 sequence: CASSKGTFGGRNEKLFF. CDR3 coding DNA: TGTGCCAGTAGTAAGGGGACATTTGGGGGACGTAATGAAAAACTGTTTTTT.

V and J are TRBV2 and TRBJ2-7, with TRBD2 identical over 12 bases. The CDR3 extends over 15 amino acids. Germline V gene sequence: CDR1 SNHLY, CDR2 FYNNEI. V lost 6 bases and J lost 0; bases outside the gene matches: 3. CDR3 DNA: TGTGCCAGCAGAGAGACTAGCGGGAGCTCCTACGAGCAGTACTTC. It yields the protein CASRETSGSSYEQYF.

The V and J genes are TRBV6-5 and TRBJ1-5; D is perhaps TRBD1 (5 bases). V was cut by 6 bases and J by 1 base, with 7 bases left in between. The CDR3 runs to 13 residues. CDR1 and CDR2 (germline): MNHEY, SVGAGI. The CDR3 DNA reads TGTGCCAGCAGGCAGGGCAGCAATCAGCCCCAGCATTTT. It encodes CASRQGSNQPQHF.

The chain links TRBV10-3 to TRBJ2-1, with 8 bases fitting TRBD2. This CDR3 region has 16 residues. V shed 5 bases, J shed 2 bases, and the junction held 8 bases outside the gene matches. Per germline, CDR1 ENHRY and CDR2 SYGVKD. The CDR3 here is CAISRSGTRTYNEQFF. The CDR3 bases are TGTGCCATCAGTAGATCCGGGACTAGGACCTACAATGAGCAGTTCTTC.

The genes are TRBV9 and TRBJ2-7, with D possibly being TRBD1 (6 bases). The germline V gene encodes CDR1 SGDLS and CDR2 YYNGEE. The V gene lost 0 bases and the J gene lost 3 bases, with 13 bases spanning the gap. The CDR3 consists of 15 residues. The CDR3 spells CASSVEGHPDYEQYF. The CDR3 DNA reads as TGTGCCAGCAGCGTAGAGGGACACCCAGACTACGAGCAGTACTTC. The entire variable domain, with the rest obtained from reference TRBV9 and TRBJ2-7, is as follows: DSGVTQTPKHLITATGQRVTLRCSPRSGDLSVYWYQQSLDQGLQFLIQYYNGEERAKGNILERFSAQQFPDLHSELNLSSLELGDSALYFCASSVEGHPDYEQYFGPGTRLTVT.

The sample holds one count of this clone. This chain links TRBV2 with TRBJ1-2; 8 nucleotides match TRBD1. CDR1 SNHLY and CDR2 FYNNEI come from the germline V gene. The CDR3 loop spans 13 amino acids. The junction had 12 bases not matched to a gene; V was cut back by 11 bases and J by 7 bases. The CDR3 region has the DNA TGTGCCGGAAGCTTCGGGACAGGCTCTGGCTACACCTTC. This encodes CAGSFGTGSGYTF.

CDR3 sequence (DNA): TGCGCCAGCAGGTCAGTGAGGGGGACACCACCTAACTATGGCTACACCTTC. Translation gives CASRSVRGTPPNYGYTF. This chain connects TRBV4-1 to TRBJ1-2; TRBD1 might be the D (6 bases). Germline V gene lookup returns CDR1 MGHRA and CDR2 YSYEKL. The CDR3 consists of 17 residues. Trimming removed 6 bases at V and 0 bases at J, with 20 bases between.

The chain's CDR3 is CASNLAGVSYEQYF. CDR3 coding DNA: TGTGCCAGCAACCTAGCGGGAGTTTCCTACGAGCAGTACTTC. This chain joins TRBV2 and TRBJ2-7, with TRBD2 matching 10 bases. J gave up 1 base and V 7 bases, and 4 bases lay outside the gene matches. CDR1 and CDR2 (germline): SNHLY, FYNNEI. The CDR3 contains 14 residues. The full variable domain, completed using reference TRBV2 and TRBJ2-7, is EPEVTQTPSHQVTQMGQEVILRCVPISNHLYFYWYRQILGQKVEFLVSFYNNEISEKSEIFDDQFSVERPDGSNFTLKIRSTKLEDSAMYFCASNLAGVSYEQYFGPGTRLTVT.

V usage is TRBV4-2 and J usage is TRBJ2-1; TRBD2 is a possible D gene (5 bases). This CDR3 is 20 amino acids long. Germline V lookup: CDR1 LGHNA, CDR2 YNFKEQ. Trimming left V 4 bases short and J 2 bases short, with 27 bases between. The CDR3 spells CASSRTAPPFGELAYNEQFF. DNA for the CDR3: TGTGCCAGCAGCCGAACGGCGCCCCCATTTGGGGAGTTGGCCTACAATGAGCAGTTCTTC.

This clone was found a few times. The V gene is TRBV27, the J gene TRBJ1-4; a weak D match, TRBD1 (6 bases). The CDR3 sequence is 15 residues long. Germline CDR1 is MNHEY and CDR2 is SMNVEV (reference sequence). Trimming took 4 bases from V and 2 from J, leaving 11 bases between them. The CDR3 here is CASSSQGLTNEKLFF. As DNA, the CDR3 is TGTGCCAGCAGTTCGCAGGGGTTGACTAATGAAAAACTGTTTTTT.

The chain employs TRBV7-3 and TRBJ2-3, with D maybe TRBD2 (6 bases). V was shortened by 1 base and J by 0 bases, with 8 bases between the two germline ends. The CDR3 length is 15 residues. Germline CDR1 is SGHTA and CDR2 is FQGTGA. The DNA for the CDR3 is TGTGCCAGCAGCTTAAATAGCGGTAGCACAGATACGCAGTATTTT. Translated, it gives CASSLNSGSTDTQYF. The full variable domain, in which reference TRBV7-3 and TRBJ2-3 provide the parts outside the CDR3, is GAGVSQTPSNKVTEKGKYVELRCDPISGHTALYWYRQSLGQGPEFLIYFQGTGAADDSGLPNDRFFAVRPEGSVSTLKIQRTERGDSAVYLCASSLNSGSTDTQYFGPGTRLTVL.

On this clone itself: In the same sample, other DNA sequences code for this CDR3. This sequence joins TRBV19 and TRBJ2-7, with D perhaps TRBD1 (5 bases). CDR1 LNHDA and CDR2 SQIVND come from the germline V gene (reference sequence). This CDR3 spans 13 amino acids. The germline V and J ends were trimmed by 1 base and 4 bases, with 8 bases remaining between them. CDR3 protein: CASSIGQGYEQYF. The CDR3 DNA reads TGTGCCAGTAGTATAGGTCAGGGTTACGAGCAGTACTTC.

The chain carries TRBV6-1 and TRBJ1-5; D ambiguous. The CDR3 has 15 amino acids. Between the trimmed V and J ends, which lost 1 base and 0 bases, there was a span of 7 bases. Germline V gene lookup returns CDR1 MNHNS and CDR2 SASEGT. The CDR3 loop reads CASSEEGGSNQPQHF. The CDR3 DNA reads TGTGCCAGCAGTGAAGAGGGAGGTAGCAATCAGCCCCAGCATTTT.

This clone was found once. This chain joins TRBV28 and TRBJ2-7, with D unclear. The germline CDR1 and CDR2 sequences are MDHEN and SYDVKM. Trimming took off 7 bases at V and 3 bases at J, with 7 bases between the two ends. CDR3 size: 11 residues. The CDR3 is CASMGDYEQYF. The CDR3 DNA sequence: TGTGCCAGCATGGGCGACTACGAGCAGTACTTC. The variable domain in full, with the rest retrieved from reference TRBV28 and TRBJ2-7, is DVKVTQSSRYLVKRTGEKVFLECVQDMDHENMFWYRQDPGLGLRLIYFSYDVKMKEKGDIPEGYSVSREKKERFSLILESASTNQTSMYLCASMGDYEQYFGPGTRLTVT.

The rearrangement joins TRBV2 to TRBJ2-7; TRBD2 matches 14 bases. Germline CDR1 and CDR2: SNHLY and FYNNEI. V trimming: 4 bases; J trimming: 5 bases; junction bases outside the gene matches: 10. This CDR3 contains 17 residues. The DNA for the CDR3 is TGTGCCAGCAGTGGCCGAGGACTAGCGGGAGGAATCAACGAGCAGTACTTC. The encoded protein is CASSGRGLAGGINEQYF.

This clone turned up a few times. This chain uses TRBV19 with TRBJ1-6; tentatively, D is TRBD1 (5 bases). Germline lookup yields CDR1 LNHDA and CDR2 SQIVND (reference sequence). Trimming took 6 bases from V and 7 from J, leaving 16 bases between them. CDR3 length: 15 residues. The DNA of the CDR3 is TGTGCCAGTAGCCCTAGGTATCGACAGAATTCACCCCTCCACTTT. It is translated as CASSPRYRQNSPLHF.

The V and J genes are TRBV19 and TRBJ1-6; unclear D gene. The germline V gene encodes CDR1 LNHDA and CDR2 SQIVND (reference sequence). V lost 3 bases, J lost 8 bases, and 8 bases lay in between. The length of the CDR3 is 13 residues. CDR3 nucleotides: TGTGCCAGTAGTATCGGGGTCGATTCACCCCTCCACTTT. It is translated as CASSIGVDSPLHF.

The chain employs TRBV5-1 and TRBJ2-4; tentatively, D is TRBD1 (6 bases). From germline, CDR1 is SGHRS and CDR2 YFSETQ. Trimming shortened V by 0 bases and J by 9 bases, and 10 bases separated the two germline ends. This CDR3 has 13 amino acids. CDR3 protein: CASSLEGEPIQYF. In DNA, the CDR3 is TGCGCCAGCAGCTTGGAGGGGGAACCCATTCAGTACTTC.

For the CDR3, the DNA is TGTGCCAGCTCACCACCGGGGGGGCTAAGGTACGAGCAGTACTTC. As protein: CASSPPGGLRYEQYF. The chain has TRBV18 and TRBJ2-7; tentatively, D is TRBD2 (7 bases). The CDR3 is 15 amino acids. Germline V gives CDR1 KGHSH, CDR2 LQKENI. V lost 0 bases to trimming and J lost 4 bases, with 13 bases between them.

V usage is TRBV5-4 and J usage is TRBJ2-7; TRBD2 aligns across 15 bases. V trimming: 5 bases; J trimming: 4 bases; junction bases outside the gene matches: 10. Germline-derived CDR1 and CDR2 are SGHNT and YYREEE (reference sequence). The CDR3 extends over 17 amino acids. The CDR3 nucleotides read TGTGCCAGCAGAAATGGACTAGCGGGAGGGCAACTGTACGAGCAGTACTTC. Encoded protein: CASRNGLAGGQLYEQYF.

V usage is TRBV9 and J usage is TRBJ1-2; 7 bases match TRBD1. The CDR3 contains 12 residues. CDR1 and CDR2 (germline): SGDLS, YYNGEE. With V trimmed by 3 bases and J by 4 bases, 0 bases remained unmatched. CDR3 region: CASSGTGYGYTF. DNA of the CDR3: TGTGCCAGCAGCGGGACAGGCTATGGCTACACCTTC.

This clone was detected only a few times. The chain joins TRBV4-1 to TRBJ2-7; D is possibly TRBD1 (5 bases). Germline loops: CDR1 MGHRA, CDR2 YSYEKL. V was cut by 0 bases and J by 6 bases, with 12 bases left in between. This CDR3 spans 14 amino acids. The CDR3 reads CASSQETAPVEQYF. The CDR3 DNA is TGCGCCAGCAGCCAAGAGACAGCGCCTGTCGAGCAGTACTTC.

The V and J genes are TRBV27 and TRBJ2-1, with 7 bases identical to TRBD1. Germline loops: CDR1 MNHEY, CDR2 SMNVEV (reference sequence). The CDR3 has 16 residues. Trimming removed 0 bases from V and 4 bases from J; junction bases left unmatched: 6. The CDR3 DNA is TGTGCCAGCAGTTTATCAAGGGGACAGTATTACAATGAGCAGTTCTTC. It encodes CASSLSRGQYYNEQFF.

V gene TRBV5-1 combines with J gene TRBJ2-5; possibly TRBD1 for D (5 bases). This CDR3 has 12 residues. Deletions cut 4 bases from V and 4 bases from J, with 8 bases between. CDR1 is SGHRS, CDR2 YFSETQ, per germline. CDR3 loop: CASSLGPETQYF. The CDR3 region has the DNA TGCGCCAGCAGCCTGGGGCCAGAGACCCAGTACTTC.

This chain connects TRBV21-1 to TRBJ2-7; no DNA check was done on the table's D call, TRBD2. TRBV21-1 is a listed pseudogene. The CDR3 extends over 13 amino acids. The CDR3 region has the DNA TGTGCCAGCAGGAGCGGGACCACCTACGAGCAGTACTTC. Translated, it gives CASRSGTTYEQYF.

The chain couples TRBV9 to TRBJ1-3; D remains unclear. Germline CDR1 and CDR2: SGDLS and YYNGEE. V was clipped by 0 bases and J by 2 bases, with 9 bases between them. The CDR3 runs to 15 residues. The DNA of the CDR3 is TGTGCCAGCAGCGTAGGCGGAGAACCTGGAAACACCATATATTTT. Its translation: CASSVGGEPGNTIYF.

Here the CDR3 DNA reads TGTGCCTGGAGTCGGACAGGAACTAATCAGCCCCAGCATTTT. Protein sequence: CAWSRTGTNQPQHF. This chain connects TRBV30 to TRBJ1-5; TRBD1 aligns across 7 bases. V dropped 2 bases and J dropped 4; count of bases not matched to a gene: 5. The germline V gene encodes CDR1 GTSNPN and CDR2 SVGIG (reference sequence). The CDR3 covers 14 residues.

The gene calls are TRBV28 and TRBJ2-7; TRBD2 agrees at 10 bases. This CDR3 spans 15 amino acids. Germline V lookup: CDR1 MDHEN, CDR2 SYDVKM. J lost 4 bases, V lost 5 bases, and 8 bases had no gene match. CDR3 bases: TGTGCCAGCAGTCAGCTAGCGGGAGCGGTTTACGAGCAGTACTTC. This gives the protein CASSQLAGAVYEQYF.

J is TRBJ2-1 and V is TRBV7-9, with 8 bases aligning to TRBD2. The CDR3 covers 15 residues. CDR1 is SEHNR, CDR2 FQNEAQ, per germline (reference sequence). The V gene end was trimmed by 3 bases and the J gene end by 8 bases; junction bases not matched to a gene: 9. CDR3: CASSFSGLASDEQFF. CDR3 sequence (DNA): TGTGCCAGCAGCTTCTCCGGACTAGCTTCGGATGAGCAGTTCTTC.